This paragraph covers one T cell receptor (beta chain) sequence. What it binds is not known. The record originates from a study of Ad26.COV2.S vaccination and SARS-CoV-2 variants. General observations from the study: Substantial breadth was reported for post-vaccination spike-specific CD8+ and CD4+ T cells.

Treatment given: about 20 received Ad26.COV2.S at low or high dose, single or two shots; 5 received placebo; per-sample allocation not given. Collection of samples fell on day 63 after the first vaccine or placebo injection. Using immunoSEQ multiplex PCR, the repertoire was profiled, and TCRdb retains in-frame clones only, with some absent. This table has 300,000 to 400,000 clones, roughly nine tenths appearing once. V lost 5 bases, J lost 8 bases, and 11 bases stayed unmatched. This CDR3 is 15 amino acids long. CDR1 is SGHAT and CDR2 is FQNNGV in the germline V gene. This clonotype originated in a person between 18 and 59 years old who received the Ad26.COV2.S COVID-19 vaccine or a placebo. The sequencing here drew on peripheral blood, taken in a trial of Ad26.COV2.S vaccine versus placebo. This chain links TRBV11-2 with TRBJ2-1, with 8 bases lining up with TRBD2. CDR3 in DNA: TGTGCCAGCAGCCCCAACCGGGGGGGCCTTGATGAGCAGTTCTTC. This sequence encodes CASSPNRGGLDEQFF.